These T cell receptor beta chains were read from a single sample in a study of blood T cell repertoires in COVID-19. Libraries were prepared by immunoSEQ multiplex PCR; TCRdb keeps only in-frame clonotypes and omits some of them. Among about 110,000 clones listed, more than 70% were seen once. Sequencing input: peripheral blood. The receptors were sampled from a man aged 65 to 85 with acute or convalescent COVID-19. Both conserved end residues are part of each CDR3. Fields, in order: J gene, V gene, D gene, clone size, CDR3 length, CDR3 protein, CDR3 DNA. A D gene is named only where the DNA matches it firmly. Some rows mark clone size as missing; the rest say once, few, many or name a class of expanded clone.

J gene: TRBJ1-5
V gene: TRBV2
D gene: .
clone size: .
CDR3 length: 13
CDR3 protein: CASSVQGNQPQHF
CDR3 DNA: TGTGCCAGCAGTGTACAGGGTAATCAGCCCCAGCATTTT

J gene: TRBJ1-4
V gene: TRBV10-3
D gene: TRBD1
clone size: .
CDR3 length: 17
CDR3 protein: CAISESGLGQGSEKLFF
CDR3 DNA: TGTGCCATCAGTGAGTCCGGGTTGGGACAGGGGAGTGAAAAACTGTTTTTT

J gene: TRBJ2-1
V gene: TRBV18
D gene: .
clone size: .
CDR3 length: 14
CDR3 protein: CASSREASYNEQFF
CDR3 DNA: TGTGCCAGCTCACGAGAGGCTTCCTACAATGAGCAGTTCTTC

J gene: TRBJ1-1
V gene: TRBV9
D gene: .
clone size: .
CDR3 length: 15
CDR3 protein: CASSLSDRWDTEAFF
CDR3 DNA: TGTGCCAGCAGTCTTTCTGACAGGTGGGACACTGAAGCTTTCTTT

J gene: TRBJ1-5
V gene: TRBV27
D gene: TRBD1
clone size: .
CDR3 length: 14
CDR3 protein: CASSYTGGGQPQHF
CDR3 DNA: TGTGCCAGCAGTTACACAGGGGGAGGACAGCCCCAGCATTTT

J gene: TRBJ1-4
V gene: TRBV28
D gene: .
clone size: once
CDR3 length: 12
CDR3 protein: CASSLPPLGLFF
CDR3 DNA: TGTGCCAGCAGTCTCCCACCCCTCGGTCTGTTTTTT

J gene: TRBJ1-5
V gene: TRBV18
D gene: TRBD1
clone size: .
CDR3 length: 13
CDR3 protein: CASSSDRNQPQHF
CDR3 DNA: TGTGCCAGCTCATCGGACAGGAATCAGCCCCAGCATTTT

J gene: TRBJ2-7
V gene: TRBV5-1
D gene: .
clone size: once
CDR3 length: 13
CDR3 protein: CASSLVGKEEQYF
CDR3 DNA: TGCGCCAGCAGCTTGGTCGGGAAGGAGGAGCAGTACTTC

J gene: TRBJ2-7
V gene: TRBV11-2
D gene: TRBD2
clone size: .
CDR3 length: 15
CDR3 protein: CASSRGTSRPYEQYF
CDR3 DNA: TGTGCCAGCAGCCGCGGGACTAGCCGTCCCTACGAGCAGTACTTC

J gene: TRBJ1-2
V gene: TRBV19
D gene: TRBD1
clone size: .
CDR3 length: 16
CDR3 protein: CASSRNTGVVPFGYTF
CDR3 DNA: TGTGCCAGTAGTAGAAATACAGGGGTCGTCCCCTTTGGCTACACCTTC

J gene: TRBJ1-6
V gene: TRBV9
D gene: .
clone size: .
CDR3 length: 15
CDR3 protein: CASSVDRVGNSPLHF
CDR3 DNA: TGTGCCAGCAGCGTAGACAGGGTGGGCAATTCACCCCTCCACTTT

J gene: TRBJ1-3
V gene: TRBV4-2
D gene: .
clone size: .
CDR3 length: 18
CDR3 protein: CASSQERVGGTGGNTIYF
CDR3 DNA: TGTGCCAGCAGCCAAGAGCGTGTCGGGGGGACCGGGGGAAACACCATATATTTT

J gene: TRBJ1-1
V gene: TRBV19
D gene: .
clone size: .
CDR3 length: 16
CDR3 protein: CASSWSGGRLNTEAFF
CDR3 DNA: TGTGCCAGTAGTTGGAGTGGGGGCAGACTCAACACTGAAGCTTTCTTT

J gene: TRBJ1-2
V gene: TRBV6-2/TRBV6-3
D gene: .
clone size: once
CDR3 length: 14
CDR3 protein: CASSYSNMNYGYTF
CDR3 DNA: TGTGCCAGCAGTTACTCGAACATGAACTATGGCTACACCTTC

J gene: TRBJ1-5
V gene: TRBV10-3
D gene: .
clone size: .
CDR3 length: 14
CDR3 protein: CAISDVREDQPQHF
CDR3 DNA: TGTGCCATCAGTGATGTTAGGGAGGACCAGCCCCAGCATTTT